The 24 T cell receptor beta chains reported below all come from one sample, sequenced in a study of response to subunit inactivated influenza vaccine. TCRdb called the RT-PCR reads again in MiXCR, with one record for every CDR3 protein. Here the sample spans 530,000 or so distinct CDR3 sequences, about an eighth being singletons. Sequencing used PBMCs from blood, obtained on the day of vaccination. The source of these receptors is a man aged 50 or older who received an inactivated influenza vaccine.

This clonotype was counted between two and nine times. The gene calls are TRBV3-1 and TRBJ2-5; D is uncertain. Trimming took off 0 bases at V and 2 bases at J, with 13 bases between the two ends. This CDR3 spans 16 amino acids. The germline CDR1 and CDR2 sequences are LGHDT and YNNKEL (reference sequence). The CDR3 here is CASSQDWFGGQETQYF. In DNA form, the CDR3 reads TGTGCCAGCAGCCAAGATTGGTTTGGCGGACAAGAGACCCAGTACTTC.

The sample holds a few counts of this clonotype. This rearrangement joins TRBV6-1 to TRBJ2-1, with D hard to call. CDR1 MNHNS and CDR2 SASEGT come from the germline V gene. The CDR3 runs 13 residues. V dropped 4 bases and J dropped 2 bases, with 6 bases sitting between them. As DNA, the CDR3 is TGTGCCAGCAGTGTTTTCCCCTACAATGAGCAGTTCTTC. This encodes CASSVFPYNEQFF.

This clonotype was seen at least ten times. This sequence joins TRBV11-1 and TRBJ2-1, with TRBD2 as a possible D gene (6 bases). Germline V gene data show CDR1 as SGHAT and CDR2 as FQDESV (reference sequence). CDR3 length: 15 residues. V was pared by 2 bases and J by 4 bases, with 12 bases between. The CDR3 loop is CASSLSGGLYNEQFF. The DNA for the CDR3 is TGTGCCAGCAGCTTATCCGGGGGACTTTACAATGAGCAGTTCTTC.

In this sample, this clonotype turned up a few times. The chain uses TRBV12-3 or TRBV12-4 and TRBJ2-7, with D perhaps being TRBD1 or TRBD2 (5 bases each). Trimming removed 7 bases from V and 1 base from J, with 17 bases in between. The CDR3 is 15 amino acids. This chain's CDR3 is CASIKARDGSYEQYF. As DNA, the CDR3 is TGTGCCAGCATTAAAGCGAGGGACGGGTCCTACGAGCAGTACTTC.

The rearrangement links TRBV29-1 to TRBJ2-1; TRBD2 matches 12 bases. J was trimmed by 7 bases and V by 5 bases; bases with no gene match: 36. Germline values: CDR1 SQVTM, CDR2 ANQGSEA. The CDR3 sequence is 24 residues long. The CDR3 loop is CSVRPGTGRVASGRASSYLNEQFF. The CDR3 DNA is TGCAGCGTTCGTCCCGGGACAGGGAGGGTAGCTAGCGGGAGGGCTAGCTCCTACTTGAATGAGCAGTTCTTC.

This clonotype was detected many times. The genes are TRBV18 and TRBJ2-2; perhaps TRBD2 as D (5 bases). Germline loops: CDR1 KGHSH, CDR2 LQKENI. This CDR3 spans 14 amino acids. Trimming shortened V by 3 bases and J by 3 bases, and 8 bases separated the two germline ends. The CDR3 region is CASSPRVDTGELFF. CDR3 in DNA: TGTGCCAGCTCACCGAGGGTGGACACCGGGGAGCTGTTTTTT.

The chain combines TRBV5-1 with TRBJ2-5; perhaps TRBD2 as D (6 bases). Germline V gene lookup returns CDR1 SGHRS and CDR2 YFSETQ. This CDR3 spans 14 amino acids. Trimming removed 6 bases at V and 4 bases at J, with 16 bases between. The CDR3 reads CASTELLGGETQYF. DNA for the CDR3: TGCGCCAGCACCGAGCTTCTCGGGGGAGAGACCCAGTACTTC.

This clonotype came up a few times. Relative to the germline gene, one junction end is altered; a read error may explain this. The chain combines TRBV20-1 with TRBJ2-7; 16 bases fit TRBD2. The CDR3 has 16 residues. Per the germline V gene, CDR1 is DFQATT and CDR2 is SNEGSKA (reference sequence). CDR3 region: CCARGLAGGPSYEQYF. DNA for the CDR3: TGCTGTGCTAGGGGACTAGCGGGAGGGCCTTCCTACGAGCAGTACTTC.

J is TRBJ2-1 and V is TRBV6-2 or TRBV6-3, with D unclear. The V gene lost 2 bases and the J gene lost 7 bases, with 6 bases spanning the gap. Per the germline V gene, CDR1 is MNHEY and CDR2 is SVGEGT. The CDR3 consists of 12 residues. CDR3: CASSYGRNEQFF. The CDR3, as DNA: TGTGCCAGCAGTTACGGACGAAATGAGCAGTTCTTC.

The rearrangement joins TRBV4-3 to TRBJ1-2, with unresolved D. V dropped 3 bases and J dropped 6 bases, with 8 bases sitting between them. The CDR3 is 12 residues long. Germline V gives CDR1 LGHNA, CDR2 YSLEER. CDR3 nucleotides: TGCGCCAGCAGCCAGATGGGGAATGGCTACACCTTC. Translation: CASSQMGNGYTF.

The chain carries TRBV7-2 and TRBJ2-1; 8 bases are shared with TRBD1. Germline V gives CDR1 SGHTA, CDR2 FQGNSA. The CDR3 is made up of 13 amino acids. Germline trimming cut 6 bases from V and 4 bases from J; bases unmatched to any gene: 2. The CDR3: CASRDREYNEQFF. As DNA, the CDR3 is TGTGCCAGCAGGGACAGGGAATACAATGAGCAGTTCTTC.

The rearrangement links TRBV20-1 to TRBJ2-1; D uncertain. V was cut by 1 base and J by 8 bases, with 21 bases left in between. The germline CDR1 and CDR2 sequences are DFQATT and SNEGSKA (reference sequence). CDR3 length: 16 residues. Here the CDR3 DNA reads TGCAGTGCTAGAGTTAAGTCTAATGTAGTAGGTGATGAGCAGTTCTTC. Translation gives CSARVKSNVVGDEQFF.

The chain is built from TRBV4-1 and TRBJ2-7; 9 bases align to TRBD1. V lost 4 bases to trimming and J lost 6 bases; unmatched junction nucleotides: 10. Germline V CDR1 and CDR2: MGHRA, YSYEKL. CDR3 length equals 15 residues. The CDR3 sequence is CASSPYRDRAPEQYF. The CDR3 DNA sequence: TGCGCCAGCAGCCCTTACCGGGACAGGGCACCCGAGCAGTACTTC.

The V and J genes are TRBV5-5 and TRBJ1-1; the match to TRBD1 covers 10 bases. The J segment lost 0 bases and the V segment lost 4 bases, leaving 6 bases of the junction unmatched. Germline lookup yields CDR1 SGHKS and CDR2 YYEKEE (reference sequence). This CDR3 comprises 16 residues. The CDR3, as DNA: TGTGCCAGCAGCCTGGGACAGGGGAGGATGAACACTGAAGCTTTCTTT. Encoded protein: CASSLGQGRMNTEAFF.

This clonotype occurred a few times. J is TRBJ2-1 and V is TRBV29-1, with 10 nucleotides matching TRBD1. Germline trimming cut 4 bases from V and 7 bases from J; bases unmatched to any gene: 4. Germline loops: CDR1 SQVTM, CDR2 ANQGSEA. This CDR3 is built from 13 residues. The CDR3 spells CSVGRTGGNEQFF. CDR3 coding DNA: TGCAGCGTTGGTAGGACAGGGGGGAATGAGCAGTTCTTC.

Many counts were recorded for this clonotype. V and J are TRBV19 and TRBJ1-5; 9 bases match TRBD1. The CDR3 extends over 15 amino acids. Germline CDR1 is LNHDA and CDR2 is SQIVND (reference sequence). V was pared by 6 bases and J by 4 bases, with 7 bases of the junction left unmatched. For the CDR3, the DNA is TGTGCCAGTAGATCGGGACAGGGTTGGAATCAGCCCCAGCATTTT. Translating gives CASRSGQGWNQPQHF.

This clonotype was seen a handful of times. The V call is TRBV5-1, the J call TRBJ2-1, with D perhaps matching TRBD2 (5 bases). The CDR3 has 14 residues. The V gene lost 3 bases and the J gene lost 3 bases, with 10 bases spanning the gap. Germline CDR1 SGHRS, CDR2 YFSETQ. The CDR3 bases are TGCGCCAGCAGCTCGGAACTAGGCTACAATGAGCAGTTCTTC. It translates to CASSSELGYNEQFF.

In its sample, this clonotype was seen many times. Written as DNA, the CDR3 is TGTGCCAGCAGCCCCTTCTCTAGCGGGGGGGCTTCCCCCGGGGAGCTGTTTTTT. It codes for CASSPFSSGGASPGELFF. J is TRBJ2-2 and V is TRBV6-2 or TRBV6-3; TRBD2 aligns across 12 bases. Germline CDR1 is MNHEY and CDR2 is SVGEGT. Trimming removed 6 bases from V and 6 bases from J; junction bases left unmatched: 14. The CDR3 has 18 amino acids.

The chain links TRBV29-1 to TRBJ2-3; D not certain. The CDR3 extends over 13 amino acids. The V end was cut by 6 bases, the J end by 0 bases, with 10 bases between. Germline-derived CDR1 and CDR2 are SQVTM and ANQGSEA. CDR3 residues: CSVNPTSTDTQYF. For the CDR3, the DNA is TGCAGCGTCAATCCCACTAGCACAGATACGCAGTATTTT.

This clonotype showed up just a few times. The chain uses TRBV15 and TRBJ2-5; D perhaps matches TRBD2 (7 bases). CDR1 is LNHNV and CDR2 is YYDKDF in the germline V gene (reference sequence). The CDR3 covers 13 residues. Trimming removed 5 bases from V and 5 bases from J, with 12 bases in between. The CDR3 sequence is CATSGGARETQYF. CDR3 nucleotide sequence: TGTGCCACCAGCGGGGGGGCGAGGGAGACCCAGTACTTC.

The chain recombines TRBV18 with TRBJ1-2, with D possibly TRBD1 on 6 matching bases. Looked up from germline, CDR1 is KGHSH and CDR2 is LQKENI. V was cut by 6 bases and J by 0 bases, with 20 bases left in between. This CDR3 spans 17 amino acids. In DNA, the CDR3 is TGTGCCAGCTCCCGGGGGAGACAGGAAGACCCTAACTATGGCTACACCTTC. Its translation: CASSRGRQEDPNYGYTF.

The V gene is TRBV4-3, the J gene TRBJ2-5; D possibly corresponds to TRBD1 (6 bases). Trimming stripped 0 bases from V and 3 bases from J, with 11 bases between. Germline CDR1 and CDR2: LGHNA and YSLEER. The CDR3 spans 15 residues. The CDR3 loop is CASSQEWQGKETQYF. The CDR3 coding sequence is TGCGCCAGCAGCCAAGAGTGGCAGGGGAAAGAGACCCAGTACTTC.

This clonotype was counted at least ten times. The V gene is TRBV10-3, the J gene TRBJ2-1; TRBD2 agrees at 14 bases. CDR1 and CDR2 from the germline V gene are ENHRY and SYGVKD. The trim removed 4 bases at V and 7 bases at J, leaving 0 bases unmatched. CDR3 length: 14 amino acids. The chain's CDR3 is CAISGTSGGNEQFF. CDR3 sequence (DNA): TGTGCCATCAGTGGGACTAGCGGGGGGAATGAGCAGTTCTTC.

A word on this clonotype: Germline is not matched at one junction end, which may reflect a read error. The rearrangement joins TRBV24-1 to TRBJ2-7; 11 bases match TRBD2. CDR1 KGHDR and CDR2 SFDVKD come from the germline V gene. This CDR3 comprises 14 residues. CDR3 sequence reads: CATSDRLAGPEEYF. Written as DNA, the CDR3 is TGTGCCACCAGTGATCGACTAGCGGGACCCGAGGAGTACTTC.